These 23 T cell receptor beta chains were sequenced from one sample in a study of blood T cells in healthy people across ages. For the second PCR, which ran for 7 to 11 cycles, a sample-barcoded 5' primer and a J-beta primer mix were used. TCRdb reprocessed the 5' RACE reads with MiXCR, giving one entry per CDR3 protein. This table holds 1.4 million or so distinct CDR3 sequences, approximately 43% found once. The sample comprised blood. The receptor set was obtained from a woman under 30 in good health.

With regard to this clonotype: A read error may account for a junction end that differs from germline. The J gene is TRBJ1-1, the V gene TRBV13; D is unclear. Germline values: CDR1 PRHDT, CDR2 FYEKMQ (reference sequence). CDR3 length: 12 amino acids. CDR3 nucleotides: TGTGCCGGCAGCGCTATGAACACTGAAGCTTTCTTT. This encodes CAGSAMNTEAFF.

The chain has TRBV5-1 and TRBJ1-1; 10 nucleotides line up with TRBD1. CDR1 and CDR2 (germline): SGHRS, YFSETQ. V dropped 4 bases and J dropped 11; count of bases not matched to a gene: 8. The CDR3 has 13 amino acids. Written as DNA, the CDR3 is TGCGCCAGCAGCACCGGGACAGGGGCATCGGCTTTCTTT. Encoded protein: CASSTGTGASAFF.

J is TRBJ2-7 and V is TRBV29-1; 9 bases map to TRBD2. Per germline, CDR1 SQVTM and CDR2 ANQGSEA. There are 13 residues in the CDR3. The V segment lost 7 bases and the J segment 6 bases; nucleotides outside the gene matches: 10. In nucleotides, the CDR3 is TGCAGCGCTGCGGGACTAGCCCCGACCGAGCAGTACTTC. Protein product: CSAAGLAPTEQYF.

This rearrangement joins TRBV28 to TRBJ2-1; 10 nucleotides match TRBD2. Losses at the gene ends were 5 bases for V and 8 bases for J; bases not matched to a gene: 27. CDR3 length: 21 residues. From germline, CDR1 is MDHEN and CDR2 SYDVKM. The CDR3 spells CASSPQLRGQHASGSNDEQFF. DNA for the CDR3: TGTGCCAGCAGTCCCCAGTTGAGGGGGCAACATGCTAGCGGGAGCAACGATGAGCAGTTCTTC.

This clonotype has a count of ten or more. This CDR3 reads CASRRSRAYNEQFF. The CDR3 DNA sequence: TGTGCCAGCAGACGAAGCAGGGCCTACAATGAGCAGTTCTTC. The chain combines TRBV12-3 or TRBV12-4 with TRBJ2-1, with a tentative D call TRBD1 (5 bases). This CDR3 region has 14 residues. V was pared by 6 bases and J by 2 bases, with 11 bases between.

This chain connects TRBV5-1 to TRBJ2-1; 9 nucleotides line up with TRBD2. CDR1 SGHRS and CDR2 YFSETQ come from the germline V gene. The CDR3 has 15 residues. J gave up 7 bases and V 0 bases, and 5 bases lay outside the gene matches. The CDR3: CASSLVRGGANEQFF. The CDR3 region has the DNA TGCGCCAGCAGCTTGGTGCGCGGGGGGGCAAATGAGCAGTTCTTC.

This chain joins TRBV29-1 and TRBJ1-1; possible D gene TRBD1, 6 bases. This CDR3 comprises 13 residues. V lost 1 base and J lost 2, with 8 bases in between. From germline, CDR1 is SQVTM and CDR2 ANQGSEA. The CDR3: CSVEVRGNTEAFF. Written as DNA, the CDR3 is TGCAGCGTTGAAGTCAGGGGAAACACTGAAGCTTTCTTT.

This clonotype was found many times. The V gene is TRBV7-9, the J gene TRBJ2-1, with 7 bases that match TRBD2. Per the germline V gene, CDR1 is SEHNR and CDR2 is FQNEAQ (reference sequence). V shed 2 bases and J 6 bases; nucleotides not matched to a gene: 7. This CDR3 region has 15 residues. The CDR3 is CASSLRREHSNEQFF. CDR3 DNA: TGTGCCAGCAGCTTACGGCGGGAGCATAGCAATGAGCAGTTCTTC.

The chain joins TRBV27 to TRBJ2-1; D is unclear. Looked up from germline, CDR1 is MNHEY and CDR2 is SMNVEV (reference sequence). This CDR3 has 13 amino acids. V lost 8 bases and J lost 4, with 12 bases in between. The chain's CDR3 is CASREQTYNEQFF. The CDR3 DNA is TGTGCCAGCCGAGAACAGACTTACAATGAGCAGTTCTTC.

Concerning this clonotype itself: A single base separates this from a much larger clone, so it may be a read error. The V gene is TRBV10-2, the J gene TRBJ2-7; a weak D match, TRBD2 (7 bases). The CDR3 sequence is 15 residues long. Germline V lookup: CDR1 WSHSY, CDR2 SAAADI. CDR3 sequence: CASRAGASSSCEQYF. The CDR3 nucleotides are TGCGCCAGCAGGGCGGGGGCTTCGAGCTCCTGCGAGCAGTACTTC.

The chain joins TRBV7-6 to TRBJ2-5; 7 bases map to TRBD1. V was clipped by 4 bases and J by 1 base; unmatched bases: 3. Germline CDR1 is SGHVS and CDR2 is FNYEAQ. There are 14 residues in the CDR3. The CDR3: CASSSGQFQETQYF. The CDR3 bases are TGTGCCAGCAGCTCGGGACAGTTCCAAGAGACCCAGTACTTC.

The chain combines TRBV28 with TRBJ2-7; D unclear. The J call may be mistaken, given a closer DNA end match to TRBJ2-5. CDR3 length: 13 residues. Germline V gene sequence: CDR1 MDHEN, CDR2 SYDVKM. CDR3 residues: CASSPTLAETQYF. The CDR3 DNA sequence: TGTGCCAGCAGTCCCACGTTGGCCGAGACCCAGTACTTC.

This sequence joins TRBV6-1 and TRBJ1-5; 9 nucleotides align to TRBD1. There are 16 residues in the CDR3. The junction had 8 bases not matched to a gene; V was cut back by 7 bases and J by 1 base. Germline values: CDR1 MNHNS, CDR2 SASEGT. The CDR3 sequence: CASTLQGARSNQPQHF. The CDR3 bases are TGTGCCAGCACCCTACAGGGGGCGCGGAGCAATCAGCCCCAGCATTTT.

The J gene is TRBJ2-1, the V gene TRBV5-5, with a tentative D call TRBD1 (6 bases). The V and J ends lost 4 bases and 0 bases respectively, with 14 bases between them. There are 16 residues in the CDR3. Germline loops: CDR1 SGHKS, CDR2 YYEKEE (reference sequence). CDR3 nucleotide sequence: TGTGCCAGCAGCGCACAAGGGGGTAGCTCCTACAATGAGCAGTTCTTC. The encoded protein is CASSAQGGSSYNEQFF. Full variable domain (remainder filled in from reference TRBV5-5 and TRBJ2-1): DAGVTQSPTHLIKTRGQQVTLRCSPISGHKSVSWYQQVLGQGPQFIFQYYEKEERGRGNFPDRFSARQFPNYSSELNVNALLLGDSALYLCASSAQGGSSYNEQFFGPGTRLTVL.

This chain uses TRBV2 with TRBJ2-7; D is possibly TRBD1 (6 bases). CDR1 SNHLY and CDR2 FYNNEI come from the germline V gene. V lost 6 bases to trimming and J lost 5 bases, with 17 bases between them. The CDR3 spans 14 residues. CDR3 sequence (DNA): TGTGCCAGCAGCTACGGACAGCCCACCCACGAGCAGTACTTC. Protein product: CASSYGQPTHEQYF.

This sequence joins TRBV10-3 and TRBJ2-1, with 12 bases that match TRBD2. Germline-derived CDR1 and CDR2 are ENHRY and SYGVKD. CDR3 length: 15 amino acids. V shed 5 bases, J shed 9 bases, and the junction held 8 bases outside the gene matches. The CDR3 loop is CAISPGLAGEGEQFF. CDR3 bases: TGTGCCATCAGTCCGGGACTAGCGGGCGAAGGTGAGCAGTTCTTC.

The V gene is TRBV12-3 or TRBV12-4, the J gene TRBJ2-7; TRBD2 agrees at 11 bases. CDR3 length: 15 residues. Germline trimming cut 6 bases from V and 3 bases from J; bases unmatched to any gene: 7. The CDR3 is CASSRPTSGDYEQYF. The CDR3 bases are TGTGCCAGCAGCAGACCGACTAGCGGGGACTACGAGCAGTACTTC.

The chain combines TRBV6-5 with TRBJ2-3; a weak D match, TRBD2 (6 bases). CDR1 and CDR2 from the germline V gene are MNHEY and SVGAGI. Trimming stripped 7 bases from V and 5 bases from J, with 13 bases between. The CDR3 covers 13 residues. CDR3 sequence (DNA): TGTGCCAGCACTCTCCCCGGGGGAGATACGCAGTATTTT. Translated: CASTLPGGDTQYF.

V is TRBV7-2 and J is TRBJ2-3; 9 nucleotides align to TRBD2. The ends lost 1 base at V and 1 base at J; junction bases unmatched: 6. Per the germline V gene, CDR1 is SGHTA and CDR2 is FQGNSA. The CDR3 contains 17 residues. CDR3 region: CASSLVSGGMGTDTQYF. The CDR3 bases are TGTGCCAGCAGCTTAGTGAGCGGGGGGATGGGCACAGATACGCAGTATTTT.

This clonotype was picked up a small number of times. The chain employs TRBV6-2 or TRBV6-3 and TRBJ1-5; D gene uncertain. Germline lookup yields CDR1 MNHEY and CDR2 SVGEGT. Trimming shortened V by 2 bases and J by 10 bases, and 12 bases separated the two germline ends. The CDR3 loop spans 13 amino acids. CDR3 sequence: CASSYLAFYPQHF. CDR3 nucleotide sequence: TGTGCCAGCAGTTACCTAGCGTTTTATCCCCAGCATTTT.

This clonotype has just a few counts. The chain is built from TRBV7-2 and TRBJ1-6; D remains unclear. The germline CDR1 and CDR2 sequences are SGHTA and FQGNSA. This CDR3 region has 15 residues. V gave up 1 base and J gave up 7 bases, with 11 bases separating them. This chain's CDR3 is CASSLVASLNSPLHF. CDR3 nucleotide sequence: TGTGCCAGCAGCTTAGTTGCATCCCTAAATTCACCCCTCCACTTT.

This chain uses TRBV7-3 with TRBJ2-5, with D uncertain. CDR3 length equals 17 residues. Between the trimmed V and J ends, which lost 5 bases and 1 base, there was a span of 20 bases. The germline V gene has CDR1 SGHTA and CDR2 FQGTGA. CDR3 nucleotide sequence: TGTGCCAGCAGCCATCTCGGCCCGCCTGTCGTCCAAGAGACCCAGTACTTC. Translating it yields CASSHLGPPVVQETQYF.

The gene calls are TRBV5-6 and TRBJ1-2; no clear D gene. V lost 1 base and J lost 0, with 7 bases in between. CDR1 SGHDT and CDR2 YYEEEE come from the germline V gene. The CDR3 has 14 residues. CDR3 region: CASSLIRANYGYTF. CDR3 nucleotides: TGTGCCAGCAGCTTGATTCGGGCTAACTATGGCTACACCTTC.